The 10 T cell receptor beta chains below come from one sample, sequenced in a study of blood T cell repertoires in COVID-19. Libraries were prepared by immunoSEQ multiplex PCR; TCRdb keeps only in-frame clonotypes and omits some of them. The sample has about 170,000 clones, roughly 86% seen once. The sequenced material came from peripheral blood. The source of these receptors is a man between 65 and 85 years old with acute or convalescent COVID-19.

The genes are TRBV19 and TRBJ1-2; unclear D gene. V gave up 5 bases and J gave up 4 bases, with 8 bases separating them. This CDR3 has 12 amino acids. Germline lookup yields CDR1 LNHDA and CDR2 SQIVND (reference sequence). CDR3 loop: CASSRVSYGYTF. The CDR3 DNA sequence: TGTGCCAGTAGTCGTGTCAGCTATGGCTACACCTTC.

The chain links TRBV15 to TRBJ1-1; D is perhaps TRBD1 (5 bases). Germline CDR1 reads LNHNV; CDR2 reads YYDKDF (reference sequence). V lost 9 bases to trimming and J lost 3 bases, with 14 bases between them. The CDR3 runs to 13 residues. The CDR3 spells CATSKPGDTEAFF. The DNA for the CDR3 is TGTGCCACATCAAAACCGGGGGACACTGAAGCTTTCTTT.

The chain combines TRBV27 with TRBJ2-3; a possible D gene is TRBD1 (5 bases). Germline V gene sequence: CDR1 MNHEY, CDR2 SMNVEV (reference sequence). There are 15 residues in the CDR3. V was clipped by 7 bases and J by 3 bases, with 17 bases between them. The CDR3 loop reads CASTQGSVRTDTQYF. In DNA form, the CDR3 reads TGTGCCAGCACGCAGGGCAGCGTACGAACAGATACGCAGTATTTT.

The CDR3 sequence: CASSRHRVSNEQFF. CDR3 in DNA: TGCGCCAGCAGCCGGCACAGGGTGTCGAATGAGCAGTTCTTC. The chain has TRBV4-1 and TRBJ2-1; a weak D match, TRBD1 (6 bases). The CDR3 runs 14 residues. The ends were cut back, 4 bases at V and 7 bases at J, with 14 bases in the middle. Germline values: CDR1 MGHRA, CDR2 YSYEKL.

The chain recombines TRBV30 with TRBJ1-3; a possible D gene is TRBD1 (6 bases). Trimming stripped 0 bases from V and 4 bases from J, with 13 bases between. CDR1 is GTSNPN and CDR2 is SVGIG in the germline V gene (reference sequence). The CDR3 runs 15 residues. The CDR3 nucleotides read TGTGCCTGGAGTGTACCCGAGACAGGAGGAAACACCATATATTTT. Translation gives CAWSVPETGGNTIYF.

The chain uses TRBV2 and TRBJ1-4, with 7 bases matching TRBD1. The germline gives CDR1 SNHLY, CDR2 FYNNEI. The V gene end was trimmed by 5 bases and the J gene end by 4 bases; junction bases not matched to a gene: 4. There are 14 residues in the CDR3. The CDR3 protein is CASSLQGNNEKLFF. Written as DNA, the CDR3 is TGTGCCAGCAGTCTACAGGGGAATAATGAAAAACTGTTTTTT.

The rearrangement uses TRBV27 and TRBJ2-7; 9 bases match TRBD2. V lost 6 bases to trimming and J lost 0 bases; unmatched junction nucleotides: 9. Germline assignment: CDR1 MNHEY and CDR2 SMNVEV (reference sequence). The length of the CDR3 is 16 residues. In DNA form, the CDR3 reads TGTGCCAGCAGAACCACTAGCGGGTACAGCTCCTACGAGCAGTACTTC. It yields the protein CASRTTSGYSSYEQYF.

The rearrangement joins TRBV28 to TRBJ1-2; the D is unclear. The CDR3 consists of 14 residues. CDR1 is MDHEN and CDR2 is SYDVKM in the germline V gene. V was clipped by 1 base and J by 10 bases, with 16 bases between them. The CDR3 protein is CASSLSGSRFDYTF. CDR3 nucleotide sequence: TGTGCCAGCAGTTTATCGGGGTCCCGCTTTGACTACACCTTC.

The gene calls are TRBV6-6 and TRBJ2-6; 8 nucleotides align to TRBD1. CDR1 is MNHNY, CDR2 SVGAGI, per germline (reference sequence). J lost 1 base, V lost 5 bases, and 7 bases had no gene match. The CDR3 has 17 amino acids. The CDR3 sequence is CASSPRDRTSGANVLTF. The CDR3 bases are TGTGCCAGCAGTCCGCGGGACAGGACGTCTGGGGCCAACGTCCTGACTTTC.

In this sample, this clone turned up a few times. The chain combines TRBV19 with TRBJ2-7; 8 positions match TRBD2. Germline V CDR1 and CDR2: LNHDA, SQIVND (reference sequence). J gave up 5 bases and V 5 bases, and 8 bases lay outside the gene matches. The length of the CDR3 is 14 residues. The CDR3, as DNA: TGTGCCAGTAGTGGGACTAGAGGGTTCCACGAGCAGTACTTC. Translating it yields CASSGTRGFHEQYF.